The 10 T cell receptor beta chains below all came from one sample that was sequenced in a study of blood T cell repertoires in COVID-19. Assay used: immunoSEQ multiplex PCR; TCRdb lists only in-frame clones, some missing. The profile shows under 250,000 clones, 65% to 85% of them singletons. Sequencing was done on a sample of peripheral blood. The origin of the receptors is a woman aged 25 to 39 who had recovered from COVID-19.

The chain couples TRBV11-2 to TRBJ1-1, with D tentatively TRBD1 (6 bases). Germline CDR1 reads SGHAT; CDR2 reads FQNNGV. CDR3 size: 12 residues. Trimming removed 5 bases at V and 4 bases at J, with 8 bases between. CDR3 nucleotide sequence: TGTGCCAGCAGCCTCAGGGGCACTGAAGCTTTCTTT. Translation: CASSLRGTEAFF.

The CDR3 loop reads CATSERGQGNSDTQYF. Written as DNA, the CDR3 is TGTGCCACCAGTGAGCGAGGACAGGGAAACTCAGATACGCAGTATTTT. This rearrangement joins TRBV24-1 to TRBJ2-3; 8 nucleotides match TRBD1. There are 16 residues in the CDR3. Unmatched junction bases numbered 9, after V lost 4 bases and J lost 4 bases. Germline V lookup: CDR1 KGHDR, CDR2 SFDVKD.

The chain recombines TRBV2 with TRBJ1-2; 8 nucleotides agree with TRBD1. J lost 5 bases, V lost 4 bases, and 6 bases had no gene match. The CDR3 has 14 amino acids. From germline, CDR1 is SNHLY and CDR2 FYNNEI. The CDR3 is CASSGFRGPYGYTF. CDR3 sequence (DNA): TGTGCCAGCAGTGGTTTCAGGGGGCCGTATGGCTACACCTTC. Variable domain in full (rest from reference TRBV2 and TRBJ1-2): EPEVTQTPSHQVTQMGQEVILRCVPISNHLYFYWYRQILGQKVEFLVSFYNNEISEKSEIFDDQFSVERPDGSNFTLKIRSTKLEDSAMYFCASSGFRGPYGYTFGSGTRLTVV.

The chain couples TRBV4-2 to TRBJ2-7; 14 nucleotides line up with TRBD2. V lost 8 bases and J lost 6; bases outside the gene matches: 18. Germline CDR1 is LGHNA and CDR2 is YNFKEQ. This CDR3 has 18 amino acids. The CDR3 is CASGTLKGLAGVPGEQYF. The DNA for the CDR3 is TGTGCCAGCGGAACACTTAAGGGACTAGCGGGAGTACCCGGCGAGCAGTACTTC.

CDR3 DNA sequence: TGTGCCAGCAGTTTAAGGGGTAGCGGGGAGCTGTTTTTT. Translation gives CASSLRGSGELFF. The rearrangement uses TRBV27 and TRBJ2-2, with D tentatively TRBD1 (5 bases). V lost 2 bases, J lost 7 bases, and 8 bases lay in between. The CDR3 contains 13 residues. CDR1 is MNHEY and CDR2 is SMNVEV in the germline V gene (reference sequence).

The V gene is TRBV28, the J gene TRBJ2-7, with 8 positions matching TRBD2. Trimming removed 2 bases from V and 5 bases from J; junction bases left unmatched: 11. Germline V lookup: CDR1 MDHEN, CDR2 SYDVKM. This CDR3 is 16 amino acids long. The CDR3 nucleotides are TGTGCCAGCAGTTTAGTAACAGAAGCGGGAGCCCACGAGCAGTACTTC. Its protein product is CASSLVTEAGAHEQYF.

The rearrangement joins TRBV7-4 to TRBJ2-1; TRBD2 is a possible D gene (6 bases). Germline V gene lookup returns CDR1 SGHVT and CDR2 SQSDAQ. This CDR3 region has 10 residues. Trimming pared 5 bases from V and 13 bases from J, leaving 9 bases between. This CDR3 is CASSRGLQFF. CDR3 in DNA: TGTGCCAGCAGCCGGGGACTTCAGTTCTTC.

This clone has a single count. The CDR3, as DNA: TGTGCCAGCAGCCCACCCGGCTCTGGAAACACCATATATTTT. Its translation is CASSPPGSGNTIYF. V and J are TRBV4-2 and TRBJ1-3, with D unresolved. CDR1 and CDR2 from the germline V gene are LGHNA and YNFKEQ. V was shortened by 4 bases and J by 0 bases, with 7 bases between the two germline ends. The CDR3 has 14 residues.

The CDR3 reads CASSLVPGGTYEQYF. The CDR3 coding sequence is TGTGCCAGCAGTTTAGTACCAGGGGGGACCTACGAGCAGTACTTC. This chain links TRBV28 with TRBJ2-7, with D tentatively TRBD1 (7 bases). CDR3 length: 15 residues. Trimming left V 2 bases short and J 2 bases short, with 13 bases between. CDR1 and CDR2 from the germline V gene are MDHEN and SYDVKM.

The chain carries TRBV3-1 (or the pseudogene TRBV3-2) and TRBJ2-6; 11 bases are a match to TRBD1. Germline lookup yields CDR1 LGHDT and CDR2 YNNKEL (reference sequence). The V gene end was trimmed by 3 bases and the J gene end by 2 bases; junction bases not matched to a gene: 3. CDR3 length: 17 residues. The CDR3: CASSHGTGGAGANVLTF. CDR3 DNA sequence: TGTGCCAGCAGCCACGGGACAGGGGGGGCTGGGGCCAACGTCCTGACTTTC.